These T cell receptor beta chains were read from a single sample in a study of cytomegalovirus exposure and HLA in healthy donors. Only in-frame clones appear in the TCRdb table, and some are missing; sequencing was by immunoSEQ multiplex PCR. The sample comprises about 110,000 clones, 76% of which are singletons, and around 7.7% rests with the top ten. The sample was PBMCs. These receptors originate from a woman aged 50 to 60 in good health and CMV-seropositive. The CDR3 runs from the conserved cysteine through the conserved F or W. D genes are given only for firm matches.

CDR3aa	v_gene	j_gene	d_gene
CASAGGGSSGNTIYF	TRBV12-5	TRBJ1-3	.
CASSPPTGPVGYEQYF	TRBV7-2	.	.
CASSPQLGAYNEQFF	TRBV7-3	TRBJ2-1	.
CASSSGGRQPQHF	TRBV6-5	TRBJ1-5	TRBD1
CASSFLAGGSNEQFF	TRBV5-1	TRBJ2-1	TRBD2
CAISEAGSYNEQFF	TRBV10-3	TRBJ2-1	.
CASSERGIGNSPLHF	TRBV2	TRBJ1-6	.
CASSLRDRGEQFF	TRBV7-6	TRBJ2-1	TRBD1
CASSFRVAGNNEQFF	TRBV11-2	TRBJ2-1	TRBD2
CAGGTGGHEQFF	TRBV12-5	TRBJ2-1	TRBD1
CASSLSGADEQFF	TRBV7-2	TRBJ2-1	.
CASSDQRWYF	TRBV2	TRBJ2-7	.
CASSKEWAGGGTDTQYF	TRBV7-2	TRBJ2-3	TRBD2
CASSQSNGREPLAGGPGTGELFF	TRBV23-1	TRBJ2-2	TRBD2
CASSVGAYNEQFF	TRBV9	TRBJ2-1	.
CASGRHRAQSLHF	TRBV27	TRBJ1-6	.
CASNQDREYNEQFF	TRBV2	TRBJ2-1	TRBD1
CASSKGGAGGQDTQYF	TRBV6-6	TRBJ2-3	TRBD1
CASSRGGEDTQYF	TRBV27	TRBJ2-3	.
CASSLARNTEAFF	TRBV7-2	TRBJ1-1	.
CASSLRTGELFF	TRBV7-6	TRBJ2-2	.
CASSQVSQGGTEAFF	TRBV4-1	TRBJ1-1	TRBD1
CASSYGLQEAFF	TRBV6-5	TRBJ1-1	.
CSVEGAGVRDEQYF	TRBV29-1	TRBJ2-7	TRBD2
CASSLVIGQPSTDTQYF	TRBV7-8	TRBJ2-3	.
CATTGAYNEQFF	TRBV10-2	TRBJ2-1	.